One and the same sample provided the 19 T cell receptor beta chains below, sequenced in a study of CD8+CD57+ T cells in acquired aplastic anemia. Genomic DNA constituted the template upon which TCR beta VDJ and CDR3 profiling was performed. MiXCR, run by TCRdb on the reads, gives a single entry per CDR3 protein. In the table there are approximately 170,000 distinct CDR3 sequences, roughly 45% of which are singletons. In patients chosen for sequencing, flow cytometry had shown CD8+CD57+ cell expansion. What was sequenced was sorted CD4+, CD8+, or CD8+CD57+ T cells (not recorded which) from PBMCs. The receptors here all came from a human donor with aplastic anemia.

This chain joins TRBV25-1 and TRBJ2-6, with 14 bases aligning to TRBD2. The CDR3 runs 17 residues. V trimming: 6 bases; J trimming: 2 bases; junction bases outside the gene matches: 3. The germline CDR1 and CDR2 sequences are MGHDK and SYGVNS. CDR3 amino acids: CASSRGLAGAGANVLTF. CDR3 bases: TGTGCCAGCAGCCGGGGACTAGCGGGGGCTGGGGCCAACGTCCTGACTTTC.

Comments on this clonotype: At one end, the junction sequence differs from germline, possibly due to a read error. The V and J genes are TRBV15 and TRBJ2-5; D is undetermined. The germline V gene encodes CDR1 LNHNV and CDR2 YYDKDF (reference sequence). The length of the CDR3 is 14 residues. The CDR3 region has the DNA TGTGCCACCAGCAGAGGGGCCCTGAGAGAGACCCTGTACTTC. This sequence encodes CATSRGALRETLYF.

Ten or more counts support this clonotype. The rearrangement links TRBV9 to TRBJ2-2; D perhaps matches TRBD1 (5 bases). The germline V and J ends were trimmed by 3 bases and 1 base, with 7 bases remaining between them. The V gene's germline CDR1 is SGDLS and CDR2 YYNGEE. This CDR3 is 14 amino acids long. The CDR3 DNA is TGTGCCAGCAGCGCCCAGGGGAACACCGGGGAGCTGTTTTTT. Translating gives CASSAQGNTGELFF.

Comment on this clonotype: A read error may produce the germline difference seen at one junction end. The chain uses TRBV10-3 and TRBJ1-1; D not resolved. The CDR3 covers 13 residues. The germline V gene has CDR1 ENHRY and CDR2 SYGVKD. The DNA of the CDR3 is TGTGCCATCAGTGATCGCGCGGGCACTGAAGGTTTCTTT. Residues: CAISDRAGTEGFF.

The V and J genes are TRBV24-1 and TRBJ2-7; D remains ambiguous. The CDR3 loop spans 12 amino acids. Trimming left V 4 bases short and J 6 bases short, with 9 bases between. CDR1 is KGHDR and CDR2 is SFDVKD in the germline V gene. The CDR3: CATSDLRGEQYF. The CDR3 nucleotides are TGTGCCACCAGTGACCTGCGTGGCGAGCAGTACTTC.

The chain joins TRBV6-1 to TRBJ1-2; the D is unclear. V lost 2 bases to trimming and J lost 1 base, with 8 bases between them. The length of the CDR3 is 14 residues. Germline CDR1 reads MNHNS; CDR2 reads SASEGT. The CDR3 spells CASSEWANNYGYTF. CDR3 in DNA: TGTGCCAGCAGTGAATGGGCCAATAACTATGGCTACACCTTC.

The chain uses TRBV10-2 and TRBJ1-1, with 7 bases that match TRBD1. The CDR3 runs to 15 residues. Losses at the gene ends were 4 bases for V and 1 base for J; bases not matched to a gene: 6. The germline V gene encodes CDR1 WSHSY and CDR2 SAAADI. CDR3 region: CASSGRQGTNTEAFF. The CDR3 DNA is TGCGCCAGCAGTGGTAGACAGGGAACGAACACTGAAGCTTTCTTT.

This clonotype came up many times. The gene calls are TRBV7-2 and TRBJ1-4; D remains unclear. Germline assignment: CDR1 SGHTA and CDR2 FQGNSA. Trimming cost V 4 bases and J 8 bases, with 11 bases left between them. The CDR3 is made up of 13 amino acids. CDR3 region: CASSSLDGEKLFF. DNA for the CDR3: TGTGCCAGCAGCTCCCTAGACGGGGAAAAACTGTTTTTT.

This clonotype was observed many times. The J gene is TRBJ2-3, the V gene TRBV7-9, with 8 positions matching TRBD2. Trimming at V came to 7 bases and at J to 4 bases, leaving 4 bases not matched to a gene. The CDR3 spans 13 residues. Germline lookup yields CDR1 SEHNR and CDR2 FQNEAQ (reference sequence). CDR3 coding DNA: TGTGCCAGCACCCTAGCGGGTGCAGATACGCAGTATTTT. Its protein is CASTLAGADTQYF.

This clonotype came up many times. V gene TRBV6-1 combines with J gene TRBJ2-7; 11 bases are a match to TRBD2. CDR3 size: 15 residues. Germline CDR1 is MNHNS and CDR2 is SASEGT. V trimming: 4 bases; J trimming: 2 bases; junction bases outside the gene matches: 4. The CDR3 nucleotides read TGTGCCAGCAGTGGTCCGGGACTAGCGGCCTACGAGCAGTACTTC. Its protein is CASSGPGLAAYEQYF.

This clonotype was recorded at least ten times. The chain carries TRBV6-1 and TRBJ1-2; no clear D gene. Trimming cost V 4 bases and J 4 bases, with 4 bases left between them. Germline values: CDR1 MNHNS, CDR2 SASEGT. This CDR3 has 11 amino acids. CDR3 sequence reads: CASSAIYGYTF. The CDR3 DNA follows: TGTGCCAGCAGTGCCATCTATGGCTACACCTTC.

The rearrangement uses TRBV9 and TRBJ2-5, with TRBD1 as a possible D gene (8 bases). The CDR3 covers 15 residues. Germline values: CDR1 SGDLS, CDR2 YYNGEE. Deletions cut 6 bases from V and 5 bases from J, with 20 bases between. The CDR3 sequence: CASNPTHRGGETQYF. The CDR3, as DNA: TGTGCCAGCAACCCCACCCACAGGGGGGGGGAGACCCAGTACTTC.

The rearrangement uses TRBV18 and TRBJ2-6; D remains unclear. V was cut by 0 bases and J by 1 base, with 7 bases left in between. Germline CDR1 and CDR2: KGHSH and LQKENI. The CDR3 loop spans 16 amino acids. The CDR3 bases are TGTGCCAGCTCACCACCAAGTGTGTCTGGGGCCAACGTCCTGACTTTC. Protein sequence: CASSPPSVSGANVLTF.

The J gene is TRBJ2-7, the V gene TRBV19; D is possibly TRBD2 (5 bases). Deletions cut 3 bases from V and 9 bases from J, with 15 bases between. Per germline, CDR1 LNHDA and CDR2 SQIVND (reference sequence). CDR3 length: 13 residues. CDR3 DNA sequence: TGTGCCAGTAGTATTCTACTAGGGTTTGGGCAGTACTTC. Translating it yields CASSILLGFGQYF.

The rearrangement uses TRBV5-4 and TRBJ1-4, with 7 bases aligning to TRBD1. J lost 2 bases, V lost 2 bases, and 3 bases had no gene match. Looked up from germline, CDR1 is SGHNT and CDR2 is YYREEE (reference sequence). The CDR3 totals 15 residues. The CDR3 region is CASSFETGTNEKLFF. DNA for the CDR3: TGTGCCAGCAGCTTTGAGACAGGGACTAATGAAAAACTGTTTTTT.

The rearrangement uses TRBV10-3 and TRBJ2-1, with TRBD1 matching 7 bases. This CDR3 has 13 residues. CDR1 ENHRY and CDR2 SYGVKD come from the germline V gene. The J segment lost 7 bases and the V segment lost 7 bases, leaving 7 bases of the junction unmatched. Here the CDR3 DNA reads TGTGCCATCATGCGACAGGGTGGGAATGAGCAGTTCTTC. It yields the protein CAIMRQGGNEQFF.

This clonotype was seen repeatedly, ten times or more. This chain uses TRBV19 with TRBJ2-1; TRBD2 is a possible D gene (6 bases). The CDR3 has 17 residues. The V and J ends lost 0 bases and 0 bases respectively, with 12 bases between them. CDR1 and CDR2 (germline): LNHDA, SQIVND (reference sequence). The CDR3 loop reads CASSIDVGRPSYNEQFF. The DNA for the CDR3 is TGTGCCAGTAGTATAGATGTGGGGAGGCCCTCCTACAATGAGCAGTTCTTC.

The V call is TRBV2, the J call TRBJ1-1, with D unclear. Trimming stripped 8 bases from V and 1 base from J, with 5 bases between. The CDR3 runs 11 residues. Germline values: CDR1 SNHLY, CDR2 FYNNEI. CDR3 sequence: CASETNTEAFF. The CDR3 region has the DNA TGTGCCAGCGAGACGAACACTGAAGCTTTCTTT.

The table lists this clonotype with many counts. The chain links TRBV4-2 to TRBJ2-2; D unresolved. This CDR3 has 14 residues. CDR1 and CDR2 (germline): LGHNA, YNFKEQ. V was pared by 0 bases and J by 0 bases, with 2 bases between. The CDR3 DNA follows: TGTGCCAGCAGCCAAGAAACGAACACCGGGGAGCTGTTTTTT. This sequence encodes CASSQETNTGELFF.